These 10 T cell receptor beta chains originate from one sample sequenced in a study of T cells in Graves' hyperthyroidism and ophthalmopathy. RNA transcripts served as the template for amplifying TCR beta CDR3 regions. Primed by the HTBI set, a first-round RT-PCR was run on the TCR CDR3. TCRdb analysed the multiplex PCR reads with MiXCR anew, one entry per CDR3 protein. Of hundreds of thousands of distinct CDR3 sequences in the sample, just under 20% were seen once. The specimen sequenced was blood. The receptors here all came from a man aged 35-49 years with Graves' ophthalmopathy.

V usage is TRBV6-1 and J usage is TRBJ1-4; D uncertain. The V gene lost 0 bases and the J gene lost 5 bases, with 10 bases spanning the gap. This CDR3 is 15 amino acids long. Germline V CDR1 and CDR2: MNHNS, SASEGT. DNA of the CDR3: TGTGCCAGCAGTGAAGCGGCAGTACAAAATGAAAAACTGTTTTTT. As protein: CASSEAAVQNEKLFF.

The chain carries TRBV18 and TRBJ2-1; D might be TRBD1 (6 bases). This CDR3 contains 13 residues. V shed 8 bases and J shed 5 bases, with 13 bases lying between them. Germline V gives CDR1 KGHSH, CDR2 LQKENI. The CDR3 loop is CASTPGADNEQFF. The CDR3 DNA follows: TGTGCCAGCACTCCAGGGGCGGACAATGAGCAGTTCTTC.

The chain combines TRBV6-5 with TRBJ2-2; D remains unclear. Germline CDR1 is MNHEY and CDR2 is SVGAGI. There are 13 residues in the CDR3. Trimming pared 2 bases from V and 4 bases from J, leaving 5 bases between. The CDR3 is CASSYIGTGELFF. CDR3 nucleotides: TGTGCCAGCAGTTACATTGGCACCGGGGAGCTGTTTTTT.

The table lists this clonotype with many counts. The chain recombines TRBV3-1 with TRBJ1-5; D is possibly TRBD1 (6 bases). The CDR3 extends over 15 amino acids. Germline V CDR1 and CDR2: LGHDT, YNNKEL (reference sequence). Trimming removed 1 base at V and 7 bases at J, with 14 bases between. CDR3 DNA sequence: TGTGCCAGCAGCCAAGGGAGAGGGGGTCACCAGCCCCAGCATTTT. It translates to CASSQGRGGHQPQHF.

The table lists this clonotype with a few counts. This sequence joins TRBV5-1 and TRBJ1-4; tentative D call: TRBD1 (6 bases). V lost 5 bases and J lost 8, with 19 bases in between. The CDR3 totals 15 residues. Germline assignment: CDR1 SGHRS and CDR2 YFSETQ. The CDR3: CASRVGQPEGEKLFF. The CDR3 nucleotides are TGCGCCAGCAGGGTTGGACAGCCCGAGGGAGAAAAACTGTTTTTT.

V and J are TRBV12-3 or TRBV12-4 and TRBJ1-3; D is uncertain. Between the trimmed V and J ends, which lost 3 bases and 8 bases, there was a span of 8 bases. The CDR3 contains 12 residues. CDR3 coding DNA: TGTGCCAGCAGTTTCGGGGTGGACACCATATATTTT. Translation gives CASSFGVDTIYF.

The rearrangement joins TRBV5-1 to TRBJ2-4, with D perhaps matching TRBD2 (5 bases). The CDR3 runs to 15 residues. V was clipped by 0 bases and J by 8 bases, with 15 bases between them. CDR1 is SGHRS, CDR2 YFSETQ, per germline. Written as DNA, the CDR3 is TGCGCCAGCAGCTTGGCCCCGGGGAGTGTCGACATTCAGTACTTC. The encoded protein is CASSLAPGSVDIQYF.

V usage is TRBV5-1 and J usage is TRBJ2-1; 7 bases align to TRBD2. The length of the CDR3 is 15 residues. Trimming cost V 6 bases and J 4 bases; bases outside gene matches: 10. CDR1 and CDR2 from the germline V gene are SGHRS and YFSETQ. CDR3 in amino acids: CASNLAGEPYNEQFF. In DNA form, the CDR3 reads TGCGCCAGCAATTTGGCGGGGGAACCTTACAATGAGCAGTTCTTC.

This clonotype was counted only a few times. The V and J genes are TRBV3-1 and TRBJ1-2, with TRBD1 identical over 7 bases. This CDR3 contains 16 residues. Trimming took 4 bases from V and 4 from J; bases not matched to a gene: 12. Germline CDR1 LGHDT, CDR2 YNNKEL (reference sequence). The CDR3 reads CASSRGGAGTAYGYTF. The CDR3 bases are TGTGCCAGCAGCCGCGGGGGGGCCGGGACAGCCTATGGCTACACCTTC.

Many counts were recorded for this clonotype. The chain links TRBV2 to TRBJ1-6, with D possibly TRBD1 on 5 matching bases. The CDR3 length is 16 residues. The V end was cut by 6 bases, the J end by 6 bases, with 18 bases between. CDR1 is SNHLY and CDR2 is FYNNEI in the germline V gene. CDR3 amino acids: CASSPGRGTVNSPLHF. For the CDR3, the DNA is TGTGCCAGCAGCCCCGGGAGAGGGACCGTTAATTCACCCCTCCACTTT. The complete variable domain, with remaining parts taken from reference TRBV2 and TRBJ1-6, reads EPEVTQTPSHQVTQMGQEVILRCVPISNHLYFYWYRQILGQKVEFLVSFYNNEISEKSEIFDDQFSVERPDGSNFTLKIRSTKLEDSAMYFCASSPGRGTVNSPLHFGNGTRLTVT.